This T cell receptor (beta chain) comes out of a study of shared clonotypes between healthy human individuals. Study in general: CD8 memory received one plate per donor, CD8 naive two, CD4 memory three and CD4 naive three.

TCRdb's table, derived via immunoSEQ multiplex PCR, lists solely in-frame clones and lacks some. The sample includes roughly 2.6 million clones, around nine tenths of them seen just once. Study-level findings and limits: Deeper or shallower sequencing was expected to change how clonotypes are shared among donors.

V was clipped by 2 bases and J by 2 bases, with 12 bases between them. The CDR3 loop spans 16 amino acids. CDR1 is MNHNS, CDR2 SASEGT, per germline. Regarding this clone: Its matching antigen is unknown.

The chain links TRBV6-1 to TRBJ2-2; D unresolved. The receptor comes from a man aged 18 to 29 in good health. Sequenced sample: naive CD4+ T cells sorted from blood. Regarding subset: CD45RA+ positively selected. The CDR3 nucleotides read TGTGCCAGCAGTGAATTCGCTTTCGAAAACACCGGGGAGCTGTTTTTT. Translated, it gives CASSEFAFENTGELFF.